A selection of T cell receptor beta chains follows, all from one sample in a study of vaccination and CD4 T cells after COVID-19. Each CDR3 protein is one row after TCRdb ran MiXCR on the PCR reads. The sample yields over 15,000 distinct CDR3 sequences, about a third seen once. These receptors have no known antigen. The sample was CD4+ T cells from blood, cultured in vitro, taken before SARS-CoV-2 vaccination. The origin of the receptors is a human donor who received a COVID-19 vaccine. Each CDR3 is given with its conserved first and last residue. Fields, in order: V gene, D gene, J gene, clone size, CDR3 protein, CDR3 DNA. The D gene is left open where the match is weak. Only part of the rows carry a size: once, few, many, or a class if the clone is expanded.

TRBV19,NA,TRBJ1-1,NA,CASTRTAQWVEAFF,TGTGCCAGTACCCGGACTGCCCAGTGGGTTGAAGCTTTCTTT
TRBV6-1,TRBD2,TRBJ2-2,few,CASTRLAGNTGELFF,TGTGCCAGCACTAGACTAGCGGGGAACACCGGGGAGCTGTTTTTT
TRBV27,NA,TRBJ1-4,NA,CASSLNRESATNEKLFF,TGTGCCAGCAGCCTAAACAGGGAATCGGCAACTAATGAAAAACTGTTTTTT
TRBV24-1,TRBD1,TRBJ2-3,NA,CATSDSLTGGAQYF,TGTGCCACCAGTGATTCCCTAACAGGGGGCGCGCAGTATTTT
TRBV7-9,TRBD2,TRBJ2-3,few,CASSSGNGGATDTQYF,TGTGCCAGCAGCTCAGGGAACGGGGGGGCCACAGATACGCAGTATTTT
TRBV5-1,TRBD1,TRBJ1-6,few,CASSLSGQGNSPLHF,TGCGCCAGCAGCTTATCGGGACAGGGAAATTCACCCCTCCACTTT
TRBV19,NA,TRBJ2-7,NA,CASSPGTYSSYEQYF,TGTGCCAGTAGCCCTGGGACATACTCCTCCTACGAGCAGTACTTC
TRBV10-2,NA,TRBJ1-2,NA,CASSEKGNYGYTF,TGCGCCAGCAGTGAGAAGGGGAACTATGGCTACACCTTC
TRBV19,TRBD1,TRBJ2-2,NA,CASKQGANTGELFF,TGTGCCAGTAAACAGGGGGCGAACACCGGGGAGCTGTTTTTT
TRBV6-1,NA,TRBJ2-1,few,CASSRRHEQFF,TGTGCCAGCAGTCGTAGACATGAGCAGTTCTTC
TRBV19,NA,TRBJ1-6,NA,CASSIELSPLHF,TGTGCCAGTAGTATTGAGTTGTCACCCCTCCACTTT
TRBV10-1,NA,TRBJ2-2,few,CASSDLNTGELFF,TGCGCCAGCAGTGATCTGAACACCGGGGAGCTGTTTTTT
TRBV28,TRBD2,TRBJ2-3,NA,CASSLILSGGTDTQYF,TGTGCCAGCAGTTTAATTCTCTCGGGGGGAACAGATACGCAGTATTTT
TRBV7-2,TRBD2,TRBJ2-5,few,CASSLASSGQETQYF,TGTGCCAGCAGCTTAGCGTCTAGCGGGCAAGAGACCCAGTACTTC
TRBV25-1,TRBD1,TRBJ1-2,few,CASMAQGVGYTF,TGTGCCAGCATGGCACAGGGGGTCGGCTACACCTTC
TRBV29-1,NA,TRBJ1-2,NA,CSVDRVDGPEILPNYGYTF,TGCAGCGTTGATAGAGTAGACGGACCCGAGATCCTCCCGAACTATGGCTACACCTTC
TRBV11-2,TRBD1,TRBJ2-3,few,CASSSSTGTGADTQYF,TGTGCCAGCAGCTCTTCAACCGGGACAGGGGCAGATACGCAGTATTTT
TRBV10-3,NA,TRBJ1-4,NA,CAISESTSEPNEKLFF,TGTGCCATCAGTGAGTCTACAAGCGAACCTAATGAAAAACTGTTTTTT
TRBV6-1,TRBD2,TRBJ2-2,NA,CASHPGLAGGNSGELFF,TGTGCCAGCCACCCGGGACTAGCGGGGGGTAATTCCGGGGAGCTGTTTTTT
TRBV5-5,TRBD1,TRBJ1-2,NA,CASSSIPGQGNYGYTF,TGTGCCAGCAGCTCGATACCGGGACAGGGGAACTATGGCTACACCTTC
TRBV28,NA,TRBJ1-6,NA,CASSKRGRLFQRSPLHF,TGTGCCAGCAGTAAAAGAGGAAGACTCTTTCAACGATCACCCCTCCACTTT
TRBV6-1,TRBD2,TRBJ2-3,NA,CASTMQRGVTDTQYF,TGTGCCAGCACGATGCAGCGGGGAGTCACAGATACGCAGTATTTT
TRBV25-1,NA,TRBJ1-6,few,CASSEFSGGNSPLHF,TGTGCCAGCAGTGAATTCAGCGGGGGAAATTCACCCCTCCACTTT
TRBV5-1,NA,TRBJ1-1,NA,CASSLRQERTEAFF,TGCGCCAGCAGCCTTAGACAGGAACGCACTGAAGCTTTCTTT
TRBV19,TRBD1,TRBJ1-2,few,CASIRGQGLGGYTF,TGTGCCAGTATTAGGGGACAGGGTTTGGGCGGCTACACCTTC
TRBV7-5,NA,TRBJ1-3,NA,CISVSEARTGLFSGNTIYF,NA
TRBV10-3,NA,TRBJ2-7,NA,CAISELAGSYEQYF,TGTGCCATCAGTGAGTTGGCAGGATCCTACGAGCAGTACTTC
TRBV20-1,NA,TRBJ1-5,NA,CSARGAGLNQPQHF,TGCAGTGCTAGAGGGGCAGGGCTGAATCAGCCCCAGCATTTT
TRBV19,TRBD1,TRBJ2-7,few,CASSGTGGSYEQYF,TGTGCCAGTAGTGGGACAGGGGGCTCCTACGAGCAGTACTTC